Listed below are T cell receptor beta chains from one sample, sequenced in a study of blood T cell repertoires in COVID-19. Some clones are missing from TCRdb's copy, which holds only in-frame ones; the method was immunoSEQ multiplex PCR. The table records fewer than 120,000 clones, 76% of them present only once. Sequencing was performed on peripheral blood. These receptors came from a woman at least 80 years old with acute or convalescent COVID-19. Both conserved end residues are part of each CDR3. A D gene is named only where the DNA matches it firmly. Clone size appears in some rows only: once, few, many, or a class for an expanded clone.

j_call v_call d_call clone_size cdr3_nt cdr3_aa
TRBJ1-1 TRBV5-4 - - TGTGCCAGCAGCCCGTGGGGAGGGTCCACTGAAGCTTTCTTT CASSPWGGSTEAFF
TRBJ1-1 TRBV6-5 - - TGTGCCAGCAGGCAGTCCGTGGACACTGAAGCTTTCTTT CASRQSVDTEAFF
TRBJ2-2 TRBV29-1 TRBD1 - TGCAGCGTTCAAAGACAGGGGTCCGGGGAGCTGTTTTTT CSVQRQGSGELFF
TRBJ2-3 TRBV5-4 TRBD1 - TGTGCCGCACAAGGGGGCGGTTACACAGATACGCAGTATTTT CAAQGGGYTDTQYF
TRBJ1-3 TRBV29-1 TRBD1 - TGCAGACCAGGACAGGGGCGCTCTGGAAACACCATATATTTT CRPGQGRSGNTIYF
TRBJ1-4 TRBV6-5 - - TGTGCCAGCAGTTACTCGGCCTGGCTGACGGTTACAGAACTGTTTTTT CASSYSAWLTVTELFF
TRBJ1-2 TRBV3-1/TRBV3-2 TRBD1 - TGTGCCAGCAGCCCTTACAGGGGCGGCTACACCTTC CASSPYRGGYTF
TRBJ2-1 TRBV4-3 - - TGCGCCAGCAGCCAAGAGGAGGGCAATGAGCAGTTCTTC CASSQEEGNEQFF
TRBJ1-5 TRBV27 - - TGTGCCAGCAGTTTCCAGGGATGGAGCAATCAGCCCCAGCATTTT CASSFQGWSNQPQHF
TRBJ1-1 TRBV5-5 - - TGTGCCAGCAGCTTGGAGTCAGGGTCAGACACTGAAGCTTTCTTT CASSLESGSDTEAFF
TRBJ2-3 TRBV4-3 - few TGCGCCAGCAGCCAAGAAGGGAGAGGCACAGATACGCAGTATTTT CASSQEGRGTDTQYF
TRBJ1-6 TRBV30 - - TGTGCCTGGAGTGTACTAAACAGGGCAAATTCACCCCTCCACTTT CAWSVLNRANSPLHF
TRBJ1-5 TRBV7-2 - - TGTGCCAGCAGCCCCGCACGGACACACCAGCCCCAGCATTTT CASSPARTHQPQHF
TRBJ2-2 TRBV28 - - TGTGCCAGCAGTTCCCTGGTTAGCCGCTACGGGGAGCTGTTTTTT CASSSLVSRYGELFF
TRBJ2-3 TRBV27 TRBD2 - TGTGCCAGCACCCTCCGGGGACTAGCGGGAGCGACAGATACGCAGTATTTT CASTLRGLAGATDTQYF
TRBJ2-7 TRBV6-1 - - TGTGCCAGCAGTGAACGGGCGGGGATCCTTTTGGGAGAGCAGTACTTC CASSERAGILLGEQYF
TRBJ2-7 TRBV7-9 - - TGTGCCAGCAGCTTGGACCGGGGACTTTCTACATTTGGGAGGCAGTACTTC CASSLDRGLSTFGRQYF
TRBJ1-2 TRBV6-5 - - TGTGCCAGCAGTTACTCACGGGGGGAGGGCGGCTACACCTTC CASSYSRGEGGYTF
TRBJ2-7 TRBV27 - - TGTGCCAGCAGTTTAAGCGGAGCCTACGAGCAGTACTTC CASSLSGAYEQYF
TRBJ2-7 TRBV11-3 TRBD1 - TGTGCCAGCAGCCCCCGGACAGGGGGCGTCGGAAACGAGCAGTACTTC CASSPRTGGVGNEQYF
TRBJ2-2 TRBV3-1/TRBV3-2 TRBD2 once TGTGCCAGCAGCCCCATCGGGACTAGCGGGGGACACACCGGGGAGCTGTTTTTT CASSPIGTSGGHTGELFF
TRBJ1-6 TRBV30 - - TGTGCCTGGAGCGCCCTTGTGGGGCCGGGTAATTCACCCCTCCACTTT CAWSALVGPGNSPLHF
TRBJ2-1 TRBV4-1 TRBD1 - TGCGCCAGCAACCGACCGGGACAGGGGAAAAATGAGCAGTTCTTC CASNRPGQGKNEQFF
TRBJ2-1 TRBV6-4 TRBD2 - TGTGCCAGCAGTTCTAGCGGGAGCCCCTACAATGAGCAGTTCTTC CASSSSGSPYNEQFF
TRBJ1-2 TRBV7-9 TRBD1 - TGTGCCAGCAGTTTCACAGGGGGCGCTAACTATGGCTACACCTTC CASSFTGGANYGYTF
TRBJ2-3 TRBV20-1 TRBD2 - TGCAGTGCTAGTTCGAGCGGGGGGTTCCCAATGAGCAACACAGATACGCAGTATTTT CSASSSGGFPMSNTDTQYF
TRBJ1-1 TRBV3-1/TRBV3-2 - - TGTGCCAGCAGCCAAGATGTGGGAGGGGCTTTCTTT CASSQDVGGAFF
TRBJ2-7 TRBV7-9 TRBD2 - TGTGCCAGCAGCTTGGGACTACGCGAGCAGTACTTC CASSLGLREQYF
TRBJ2-1 TRBV3-1/TRBV3-2 TRBD1 - TGTGCCAGCAGCCAGAGGGGGACAGGCGATGAGCAGTTCTTC CASSQRGTGDEQFF
TRBJ1-1 TRBV18 - once TGTGCCAGCTTGCGGGAATGGAACACTGAAGCTTTCTTT CASLREWNTEAFF
TRBJ1-2 TRBV5-1 - few TGCGCCAGCAGCTTGGGACAGGCCAATAACTATGGCTACACCTTC CASSLGQANNYGYTF
TRBJ1-4 TRBV19 - - TGTGCCAGTAGTATTCGTAATGAAAAACTGTTTTTT CASSIRNEKLFF
TRBJ2-1 TRBV30 TRBD2 - TGTGCCTGGAGCTTGACTAGCGGGGCCGAGCAGTTCTTC CAWSLTSGAEQFF
TRBJ1-1 TRBV28 - - TGTGCCAGCAGTTACAGGGAGCGGAACACTGAAGCTTTCTTT CASSYRERNTEAFF
TRBJ2-7 TRBV5-1 TRBD1 once TGCGCCAGCAGCTTGGAAGTGACAGGGGGTAAGCAGTACTTC CASSLEVTGGKQYF
TRBJ1-2 TRBV29-1 - - TGCAGCGTTGAAGATCAAATCGGGGTCTATGGCTACACCTTC CSVEDQIGVYGYTF
TRBJ1-6 TRBV11-3 - - TGTGCCAGCCACGGGGGGCCCCGTAATGACGTCGGTTCACCCCTCCACTTT CASHGGPRNDVGSPLHF
TRBJ1-3 TRBV6-5 - - TGTGCCAGCGGGCAGAACCTTGTCGGAAACACCATATATTTT CASGQNLVGNTIYF
TRBJ2-3 TRBV11-3 TRBD2 - TGTGCCAGCAGCTCTAGCGGGGGCACAGATACGCAGTATTTT CASSSSGGTDTQYF
TRBJ1-6 TRBV3-1/TRBV3-2 TRBD1 - TGTGCCAGCAGCCGACAGGGTACTAATTCACCCCTCCACTTT CASSRQGTNSPLHF
TRBJ2-2 TRBV28 - - TGTGCCAGCAGCACGACCGGGGGGCATGGGGAGCTGTTTTTT CASSTTGGHGELFF
TRBJ2-3 TRBV11-3 - - TGTGCCAGCAGCTCTGGCGGGCTGGTCACAGATACGCAGTATTTT CASSSGGLVTDTQYF
TRBJ1-2 TRBV3-1/TRBV3-2 - - TGTGCCAGCAGCCTCGGGCCGGGGGGCTACACCTTC CASSLGPGGYTF
TRBJ1-6 TRBV28 - - TGTGCCAGCAGTGAGGGGGTTTCACCCCTCCACTTT CASSEGVSPLHF
TRBJ2-5 TRBV15 - - TGTGCCACCAGCAGAGATTCACTTTCGAGGATGGGAGAGACCCAGTACTTC CATSRDSLSRMGETQYF
TRBJ1-1 TRBV6-6 TRBD1 - TGTGCCAGCAGTGATAGACAGGGAACCAACACTGAAGCTTTCTTT CASSDRQGTNTEAFF
TRBJ2-5 TRBV18 - few TGTGCCAGCTCGAAACAGGGACCCGCGTACTTC CASSKQGPAYF
TRBJ1-6 TRBV20-1 TRBD1 - TGCAGTGCTAATGACAGGGCCGCCCGTTGGGCCCTCCACTTT CSANDRAARWALHF
TRBJ1-2 TRBV14 - many TGTGCCAGCAGCCAAGCGACAGGAATGAATGGCTACACCTTC CASSQATGMNGYTF
TRBJ1-2 TRBV6-5 TRBD1 - TGTGCCAGCAGTTACTCATCAGGGGGCTATGGCTACACCTTC CASSYSSGGYGYTF
TRBJ1-5 TRBV18 - - TGTGCCAGCTCACCAGGGGGCGGAAATCAGCCCCAGCATTTT CASSPGGGNQPQHF
TRBJ2-1 TRBV6-5 - once TGTGCCAGCAGTTACTCAGTCAGGAGGTACAATGAGCAGTTCTTC CASSYSVRRYNEQFF
TRBJ2-4 TRBV5-1 - - TGCGCCAGCAGCTTGACCGGGAGAGATAAAAACATTCAGTACTTC CASSLTGRDKNIQYF
TRBJ1-2 TRBV18 - - TGTGCCAGCTCACCGGTCACAGACGACTATGGCTACACCTTC CASSPVTDDYGYTF
TRBJ2-3 TRBV5-1 - - TGCGCCAGCAGCTTGAACGGCGCCCCGGGGATCGAGCAGTATTTT CASSLNGAPGIEQYF
TRBJ2-5 TRBV5-6 TRBD1 - TGTGCCAGCAGCTTTGGGGCAGGGGGAGAGACCCAGTACTTC CASSFGAGGETQYF
TRBJ1-1 TRBV6-2/TRBV6-3 - - TGTGCCAGCAGTAAGACACAGGGATCTACAGCTTTCTTT CASSKTQGSTAFF
TRBJ1-2 TRBV27 - - TGTGCCAGCAGGAATGGAGGAGTCCAGGGGAACTATGGCTACACCTTC CASRNGGVQGNYGYTF
TRBJ2-3 TRBV5-6 - - TGTGCCAGCAGCTTGCTATCAGATACGCAGTATTTT CASSLLSDTQYF